This paragraph reports one TCR beta chain. The antigen remains unidentified. This specimen belongs to a study of CXCR3-negative and CXCR3-positive naive CD8 T cells. Background on the study: Each library gave roughly 1.4 +/- 0.3 million of about 140 million TRB reads. Findings and limits, study-wide: Fresh PBMCs went into most assays, and CXCR3 expression partly declined after cryopreservation. Similarly elevated diversity marked both naive subsets, with memory CD8+ cells showing far lower diversity.

Researchers prepared the TRB cDNA libraries using 5' RACE with UMI labels. TCRdb reanalyzed the 5' RACE reads, giving one entry per CDR3 protein sequence and no DNA. The table counts roughly 70,000 distinct CDR3 sequences; 1.5% lies in the top ten. Germline V gives CDR1 MNHEY, CDR2 SVGAGI. CDR3 length: 16 amino acids. The clonotype comes from a human donor in good health. Some clones in this sample may be carry-over from other donors' samples. The source material was naive CXCR3- CD8+ T cells from blood. Subset given: CD45RO-CCR7+CD27+CD95- naive CD8+ T cells lacking CXCR3 (TNR3-). The chain joins TRBV6-5 to TRBJ1-2. The CDR3 protein is CASSYSAGGDFYGYTF.